This passage covers 18 T cell receptor beta chains from one sample sequenced in a study of cytomegalovirus exposure and HLA in healthy donors. Primers included in the PCR were 60 Vbeta and 13 Jbeta primers. Using immunoSEQ multiplex PCR, the repertoire was profiled, and TCRdb retains in-frame clones only, with some absent. The sample's table shows about 110,000 clones. The material sequenced was PBMCs. All receptors derive from a man aged 30 to 45 in good health and CMV-seronegative.

The chain uses TRBV5-4 and TRBJ2-5; TRBD1 matches 7 bases. V lost 1 base and J lost 2; bases outside the gene matches: 2. CDR1 is SGHNT, CDR2 YYREEE, per germline (reference sequence). This CDR3 is built from 14 residues. Here the CDR3 reads CASSLSQGQETQYF. The CDR3 DNA sequence: TGTGCCAGCAGCTTGTCACAGGGGCAAGAGACCCAGTACTTC.

Concerning this clone itself: A read error may produce the germline difference seen at one junction end. This chain joins TRBV5-4 and TRBJ1-1; 10 positions match TRBD1. Per the germline V gene, CDR1 is SGHNT and CDR2 is YYREEE (reference sequence). The CDR3 is made up of 16 amino acids. CDR3 nucleotides: TGTGCCGGCAGCCGAGGGACAGGGGTGTACGACACTGAAGCTTTCTTT. It specifies CAGSRGTGVYDTEAFF.

The chain has TRBV2 and TRBJ2-4, with TRBD2 as a possible D gene (5 bases). CDR3 length: 18 amino acids. V was clipped by 7 bases and J by 0 bases, with 22 bases between them. Looked up from germline, CDR1 is SNHLY and CDR2 is FYNNEI. The CDR3 is CASTAFGVEGLAKNIQYF. In nucleotides, the CDR3 is TGTGCCAGCACCGCCTTCGGGGTTGAGGGCCTAGCCAAAAACATTCAGTACTTC.

DNA for the CDR3: TGCGCCAGCAGCTGGGGAGGCGGGGGGTCCTCGGTTGAGCAGTTCTTC. The encoded protein is CASSWGGGGSSVEQFF. The genes are TRBV5-1 and TRBJ2-1; 8 bases fit TRBD2. Per the germline V gene, CDR1 is SGHRS and CDR2 is YFSETQ. Germline trimming cut 3 bases from V and 9 bases from J; bases unmatched to any gene: 14. CDR3 length: 16 residues.

This chain links TRBV9 with TRBJ2-7, with 8 bases fitting TRBD1. Trimming cost V 4 bases and J 7 bases; bases outside gene matches: 7. Germline V gene data show CDR1 as SGDLS and CDR2 as YYNGEE. The CDR3 has 13 residues. In DNA form, the CDR3 reads TGTGCCAGCAGCACCGGACAGGGAAATGAGCAGTACTTC. Its translation is CASSTGQGNEQYF.

V gene TRBV2 combines with J gene TRBJ2-3; D perhaps matches TRBD1 (5 bases). V was cut by 5 bases and J by 0 bases, with 12 bases left in between. The CDR3 covers 15 residues. Per germline, CDR1 SNHLY and CDR2 FYNNEI. The CDR3 is CASSRQLTSTDTQYF. The DNA of the CDR3 is TGTGCCAGCAGTAGACAGCTTACTAGCACAGATACGCAGTATTTT.

V gene TRBV4-3 combines with J gene TRBJ1-5, with 7 bases fitting TRBD1. CDR3 length: 21 amino acids. The ends lost 3 bases at V and 4 bases at J; junction bases unmatched: 24. Germline CDR1 and CDR2: LGHNA and YSLEER. CDR3 residues: CASSHPSRDSHRIGSNQPQHF. The CDR3 DNA reads as TGCGCCAGCAGCCACCCGTCACGGGACAGTCACCGCATTGGAAGTAATCAGCCCCAGCATTTT.

The V call is TRBV6-4, the J call TRBJ1-5, with D possibly TRBD1 on 5 matching bases. The V gene lost 0 bases and the J gene lost 2 bases, with 20 bases spanning the gap. The CDR3 is 19 amino acids. CDR1 MRHNA and CDR2 SNTAGT come from the germline V gene. In DNA, the CDR3 is TGTGCCAGCAGTGACTCGAGTGGCAGGGAGGATAGGGGCAATCAGCCCCAGCATTTT. Residues: CASSDSSGREDRGNQPQHF.

The chain links TRBV27 to TRBJ1-2, with D possibly TRBD1 on 5 matching bases. The CDR3 is made up of 13 amino acids. Germline V gene sequence: CDR1 MNHEY, CDR2 SMNVEV (reference sequence). The germline V and J ends were trimmed by 5 bases and 8 bases, with 15 bases remaining between them. This CDR3 reads CASSPQGVEGYTF. The DNA for the CDR3 is TGTGCCAGCAGTCCCCAGGGCGTCGAAGGCTACACCTTC.

For the CDR3, the DNA is TGTGCCAGCAGCCTAGGGGGGGATCTTCAGCCCCAGCATTTT. Translating it yields CASSLGGDLQPQHF. This chain links TRBV7-9 with TRBJ1-5, with D perhaps matching TRBD1 (6 bases). The CDR3 consists of 14 residues. CDR1 and CDR2 from the germline V gene are SEHNR and FQNEAQ (reference sequence). V shed 5 bases and J shed 6 bases, with 14 bases lying between them. The full variable domain, in which reference TRBV7-9 and TRBJ1-5 provide the parts outside the CDR3, is DTGVSQNPRHKITKRGQNVTFRCDPISEHNRLYWYRQTLGQGPEFLTYFQNEAQLEKSRLLSDRFSAERPKGSFSTLEIQRTEQGDSAMYLCASSLGGDLQPQHFGDGTRLSIL.

The chain recombines TRBV6-5 with TRBJ2-3, with TRBD2 as a possible D gene (6 bases). V lost 6 bases and J lost 6, with 19 bases in between. Germline V gene sequence: CDR1 MNHEY, CDR2 SVGAGI. The CDR3 is 15 amino acids. In DNA, the CDR3 is TGTGCCAGCAGCCCCGGTAGTAGCGGACCCGATACGCAGTATTTT. Its protein is CASSPGSSGPDTQYF.

The CDR3: CASSVTIASTDTQYF. CDR3 bases: TGTGCCAGCAGCGTGACCATAGCGAGCACAGATACGCAGTATTTT. The gene calls are TRBV9 and TRBJ2-3, with D perhaps matching TRBD2 (5 bases). CDR1 is SGDLS, CDR2 YYNGEE, per germline. The CDR3 runs to 15 residues. The V and J ends lost 2 bases and 0 bases respectively, with 10 bases between them. The full variable domain, completed using reference TRBV9 and TRBJ2-3, is DSGVTQTPKHLITATGQRVTLRCSPRSGDLSVYWYQQSLDQGLQFLIQYYNGEERAKGNILERFSAQQFPDLHSELNLSSLELGDSALYFCASSVTIASTDTQYFGPGTRLTVL.

The chain recombines TRBV27 with TRBJ2-3; 12 bases agree with TRBD1. The V segment lost 5 bases and the J segment 7 bases; nucleotides outside the gene matches: 19. The length of the CDR3 is 19 residues. Germline assignment: CDR1 MNHEY and CDR2 SMNVEV (reference sequence). The CDR3 here is CASSPSGTGGAFKRHTQYF. CDR3 nucleotides: TGTGCCAGCAGTCCCTCTGGGACAGGGGGCGCGTTTAAGAGGCATACGCAGTATTTT.

The V gene is TRBV10-1, the J gene TRBJ1-1; 8 positions match TRBD1. From germline, CDR1 is WNHNN and CDR2 SYGVQD (reference sequence). J gave up 0 bases and V 0 bases, and 6 bases lay outside the gene matches. The CDR3 sequence is 17 residues long. The CDR3 sequence is CASSESIQGGMNTEAFF. The DNA for the CDR3 is TGCGCCAGCAGTGAGTCGATACAGGGGGGAATGAACACTGAAGCTTTCTTT.

This rearrangement joins TRBV5-1 to TRBJ2-1; TRBD2 matches at 11 bases. Germline V gene data show CDR1 as SGHRS and CDR2 as YFSETQ. The CDR3 runs to 14 residues. With V trimmed by 2 bases and J by 7 bases, 2 bases remained unmatched. This CDR3 reads CASSFSGGGNEQFF. The CDR3 bases are TGCGCCAGCAGCTTTAGCGGGGGGGGAAATGAGCAGTTCTTC.

This chain connects TRBV5-6 to TRBJ2-7, with D tentatively TRBD2 (7 bases). The V end was cut by 3 bases, the J end by 3 bases, with 13 bases between. In germline, CDR1 is SGHDT, CDR2 YYEEEE. The CDR3 extends over 14 amino acids. The CDR3 DNA sequence: TGTGCCAGCAGCTGGGGAGGGGGGATCTACGAGCAGTACTTC. Amino acid sequence: CASSWGGGIYEQYF.

This chain uses TRBV6-5 with TRBJ1-6, with 8 bases aligning to TRBD1. V lost 6 bases and J lost 8; bases outside the gene matches: 9. Germline lookup yields CDR1 MNHEY and CDR2 SVGAGI. The CDR3 sequence is 15 residues long. In DNA, the CDR3 is TGTGCCAGCAGAACCGGGACAGGTATCGATTCACCCCTCCACTTT. The encoded protein is CASRTGTGIDSPLHF.

The chain employs TRBV6-1 and TRBJ1-4, with TRBD1 matching 7 bases. The CDR3 has 15 amino acids. Germline loops: CDR1 MNHNS, CDR2 SASEGT. With V trimmed by 3 bases and J by 3 bases, 4 bases remained unmatched. The CDR3, as DNA: TGTGCCAGCAGTGACAGGGGGACAGCTAATGAAAAACTGTTTTTT. This encodes CASSDRGTANEKLFF.